In its sample, the clone carrying this T cell receptor (beta chain) was seen many times. This sample was included in a study of T cells in Graves' hyperthyroidism and ophthalmopathy. V lost 5 bases to trimming and J lost 3 bases, with 14 bases between them. The CDR3 contains 15 residues. Germline CDR1 is LGHDT and CDR2 is YNNKEL (reference sequence). Fresh peripheral blood, 7.5 to 10 ml, was the source of the PBMCs. Authors of the study amplified TCR beta CDR3 regions from RNA transcripts. Initially, a first-round RT-PCR of the TCR CDR3 employed the HTBI primer set. TCRdb analysed the multiplex PCR reads with MiXCR anew, one entry per CDR3 protein. The data hold some 500,000 distinct CDR3 sequences, with around 14% observed a single time.

The chain has TRBV3-1 and TRBJ2-1; D assignment may be TRBD1 or TRBD2 (5 bases each). This sequence originates from a woman younger than 30 with Graves' hyperthyroidism. Sequenced: blood. The CDR3 bases are TGTGCCAGCAGCGCTTTGGGGGTTGGCTACAATGAGCAGTTCTTC. It yields the protein CASSALGVGYNEQFF.